This passage covers 24 T cell receptor beta chains from one sample sequenced in a study of blood T cell repertoires in COVID-19 (dated by TCRdb to between 2020 and 2021). Library preparation was by the immunoSEQ multiplex PCR assay. Here the immuneACCESS table is served through TCRdb, limited to in-frame sequences with V and J called. Missing clones are a known gap in these copies; in checked studies unresolved V genes cover under half, and the rest lacks a known reason. This sample holds 250,000 or so clones; 80% to 90% were observed only once. The ten largest clonotypes hold about 6.9% of the sample. Sequenced sample: PBMCs or T cells enriched from blood (not recorded which). These receptors all come from a woman between 45 and 60 years old who had been exposed to COVID-19.

This clone was observed a handful of times. This chain joins TRBV6-1 and TRBJ1-6; tentative D call: TRBD1 (5 bases). This CDR3 has 15 amino acids. Germline CDR1 and CDR2: MNHNS and SASEGT. Trimming left V 3 bases short and J 9 bases short, with 15 bases between. CDR3 DNA sequence: TGTGCCAGCAGTGATACGCAGGGAAATGTTTCACCCCTCCACTTT. Protein sequence: CASSDTQGNVSPLHF.

The V gene is TRBV3-1 (or the pseudogene TRBV3-2), the J gene TRBJ1-1; D is uncertain. The CDR3 totals 13 residues. V lost 2 bases, J lost 5 bases, and 9 bases lay in between. CDR1 is LGHDT, CDR2 YNNKEL, per germline (reference sequence). The CDR3 DNA reads as TGTGCCAGCAGCCAAAGGGAGGAGACTGAAGCTTTCTTT. Amino acids: CASSQREETEAFF.

The chain carries TRBV28 and TRBJ2-2; TRBD1 aligns across 10 bases. The CDR3 consists of 17 residues. Unmatched junction bases numbered 12, after V lost 6 bases and J lost 5 bases. CDR1 MDHEN and CDR2 SYDVKM come from the germline V gene. The DNA for the CDR3 is TGTGCCAGCAGCATAAGCCCGGGACAGGGGAGGACCGGGGAGCTGTTTTTT. Its protein product is CASSISPGQGRTGELFF.

V is TRBV5-4 and J is TRBJ2-7; 9 bases fit TRBD1. Trimming removed 4 bases from V and 5 bases from J; junction bases left unmatched: 4. Germline V CDR1 and CDR2: SGHNT, YYREEE (reference sequence). This CDR3 region has 13 residues. The CDR3 spells CASSLRTGDEQYF. The DNA for the CDR3 is TGTGCCAGCAGCCTACGGACAGGGGACGAGCAGTACTTC.

This clone was counted only a few times. This chain joins TRBV19 and TRBJ1-1, with 7 bases that match TRBD1. V trimming: 8 bases; J trimming: 11 bases; junction bases outside the gene matches: 17. The germline gives CDR1 LNHDA, CDR2 SQIVND (reference sequence). There are 14 residues in the CDR3. CDR3 region: CASRRTGSPSGAFF. The CDR3, as DNA: TGTGCCAGTCGACGGACAGGCTCTCCCTCAGGGGCTTTCTTT.

The rearrangement links TRBV19 to TRBJ2-1; perhaps TRBD1 as D (5 bases). Germline V CDR1 and CDR2: LNHDA, SQIVND (reference sequence). CDR3 size: 13 residues. The V end was cut by 2 bases, the J end by 3 bases, with 5 bases between. CDR3 sequence: CASSIQGYNEQFF. In nucleotides, the CDR3 is TGTGCCAGTAGTATACAGGGCTACAATGAGCAGTTCTTC.

This clone has only a few counts. The V gene is TRBV6-5, the J gene TRBJ1-4, with 7 bases identical to TRBD1. V shed 7 bases and J 8 bases; nucleotides not matched to a gene: 10. Germline CDR1 reads MNHEY; CDR2 reads SVGAGI. The CDR3 is 14 amino acids. The CDR3: CASTWDRLGEKLFF. The CDR3 coding sequence is TGTGCCAGCACCTGGGACAGACTTGGGGAAAAACTGTTTTTT.

The rearrangement uses TRBV6-2 or TRBV6-3 and TRBJ1-5; 7 nucleotides line up with TRBD1. The V gene end was trimmed by 5 bases and the J gene end by 4 bases; junction bases not matched to a gene: 2. CDR1 and CDR2 (germline): MNHEY, SVGEGT. The length of the CDR3 is 13 residues. CDR3 nucleotides: TGTGCCAGCAGTCTACAGGGGAATCAGCCCCAGCATTTT. Translating gives CASSLQGNQPQHF.

The rearrangement uses TRBV5-6 and TRBJ1-2; 9 bases map to TRBD1. The germline CDR1 and CDR2 sequences are SGHDT and YYEEEE. J gave up 6 bases and V 0 bases, and 3 bases lay outside the gene matches. This CDR3 has 14 amino acids. Here the CDR3 reads CASSLGDRVHGYTF. CDR3 nucleotides: TGTGCCAGCAGCTTGGGGGACAGGGTTCATGGCTACACCTTC.

This chain uses TRBV9 with TRBJ1-5, with 7 bases aligning to TRBD1. From germline, CDR1 is SGDLS and CDR2 YYNGEE. The CDR3 is 13 amino acids. V was pared by 4 bases and J by 5 bases, with 3 bases of the junction left unmatched. CDR3 DNA sequence: TGTGCCAGCAGCACAGGGACAGATCAGCCCCAGCATTTT. It specifies CASSTGTDQPQHF.

The gene calls are TRBV6-5 and TRBJ2-5; 8 positions agree with TRBD2. The CDR3 has 15 residues. Germline V gene sequence: CDR1 MNHEY, CDR2 SVGAGI. Germline trimming cut 3 bases from V and 5 bases from J; bases unmatched to any gene: 8. The DNA for the CDR3 is TGTGCCAGCAGTTATGATGGCGGGGGGTGGGAGACCCAGTACTTC. Translating gives CASSYDGGGWETQYF.

Concerning this clone itself: This same CDR3 is encoded by further DNA sequences in the sample. The V and J genes are TRBV3-1 (or the pseudogene TRBV3-2) and TRBJ2-6; D not certain. The ends were cut back, 4 bases at V and 0 bases at J, with 4 bases in the middle. Germline V gene sequence: CDR1 LGHDT, CDR2 YNNKEL (reference sequence). This CDR3 comprises 14 residues. CDR3 coding DNA: TGTGCCAGCAGCCTACTCTCTGGGGCCAACGTCCTGACTTTC. Residues: CASSLLSGANVLTF.

The V and J genes are TRBV7-9 and TRBJ1-2; D unresolved. Trimming pared 5 bases from V and 3 bases from J, leaving 10 bases between. This CDR3 is 13 amino acids long. CDR1 SEHNR and CDR2 FQNEAQ come from the germline V gene (reference sequence). The CDR3 protein is CASSPYSHYGYTF. The CDR3 DNA is TGTGCCAGCAGCCCCTATTCCCACTATGGCTACACCTTC.

The V gene is TRBV6-2 or TRBV6-3, the J gene TRBJ1-5; 7 bases map to TRBD1. The V and J ends lost 5 bases and 7 bases, in that order; junction bases with no gene match: 2. The CDR3 extends over 12 amino acids. Germline lookup yields CDR1 MNHEY and CDR2 SVGEGT. CDR3 loop: CASSRQGQPQHF. For the CDR3, the DNA is TGTGCCAGCAGTCGACAGGGCCAGCCCCAGCATTTT.

J is TRBJ1-5 and V is TRBV19; D is uncertain. Germline values: CDR1 LNHDA, CDR2 SQIVND (reference sequence). This CDR3 has 15 residues. V lost 2 bases to trimming and J lost 2 bases, with 10 bases between them. CDR3 protein: CASSITWRGNQPQHF. The CDR3 coding sequence is TGTGCCAGTAGTATAACGTGGAGGGGCAATCAGCCCCAGCATTTT.

This clone has a single count. The chain is built from TRBV18 and TRBJ2-7; 10 nucleotides agree with TRBD1. Germline V CDR1 and CDR2: KGHSH, LQKENI. The CDR3 has 14 residues. Unmatched junction bases numbered 4, after V lost 6 bases and J lost 2 bases. For the CDR3, the DNA is TGTGCCAGCTCCCTTGGACAGGGGGCCTACGAGCAGTACTTC. Its translation is CASSLGQGAYEQYF.

CDR3 amino acids: CASSPVPSKNEKLFF. CDR3 coding DNA: TGTGCCAGCAGTCCCGTCCCGAGTAAAAATGAAAAACTGTTTTTT. The chain has TRBV27 and TRBJ1-4; no firm D call. V shed 5 bases and J shed 5 bases, with 15 bases lying between them. CDR3 length: 15 amino acids. From germline, CDR1 is MNHEY and CDR2 SMNVEV (reference sequence).

The chain combines TRBV25-1 with TRBJ1-1; 7 bases match TRBD1. The CDR3 totals 14 residues. In germline, CDR1 is MGHDK, CDR2 SYGVNS. Germline trimming cut 1 base from V and 11 bases from J; bases unmatched to any gene: 10. CDR3 sequence (DNA): TGTGCCAGCAGTGAATTCCAGGGGGTGACCCCGGCTTTCTTT. It yields the protein CASSEFQGVTPAFF.

J is TRBJ1-1 and V is TRBV28; weak D call: TRBD1 (5 bases). The germline V gene has CDR1 MDHEN and CDR2 SYDVKM. The CDR3 consists of 15 residues. V lost 10 bases, J lost 4 bases, and 22 bases lay in between. CDR3 in DNA: TGTGCCACCGGGAGGGGAGGGCACCCCCTCACTGAAGCTTTCTTT. Translating gives CATGRGGHPLTEAFF. The full variable domain, with the rest looked up from reference TRBV28 and TRBJ1-1, is DVKVTQSSRYLVKRTGEKVFLECVQDMDHENMFWYRQDPGLGLRLIYFSYDVKMKEKGDIPEGYSVSREKKERFSLILESASTNQTSMYLCATGRGGHPLTEAFFGQGTRLTVV.

This chain links TRBV11-2 with TRBJ2-2; D perhaps matches TRBD1 (6 bases). The CDR3 has 15 amino acids. V was shortened by 5 bases and J by 8 bases, with 18 bases between the two germline ends. The germline gives CDR1 SGHAT, CDR2 FQNNGV. CDR3: CASSPRDISEGELFF. CDR3 sequence (DNA): TGTGCCAGCAGCCCCCGGGACATTTCTGAGGGGGAGCTGTTTTTT.

The chain joins TRBV11-1 to TRBJ2-1; 12 bases fit TRBD2. Trimming cost V 5 bases and J 6 bases; bases outside gene matches: 8. The CDR3 extends over 16 amino acids. CDR1 SGHAT and CDR2 FQDESV come from the germline V gene (reference sequence). In nucleotides, the CDR3 is TGTGCCAGCAGCCCTCTAGCGGGGGGGAGCGGCAATGAGCAGTTCTTC. Translation: CASSPLAGGSGNEQFF.

In this sample, this clone turned up once. The chain is built from TRBV7-8 and TRBJ2-1, with 7 bases that match TRBD1. This CDR3 is built from 12 residues. CDR1 and CDR2 from the germline V gene are SGHVS and FQNEAQ. The junction had 2 bases not matched to a gene; V was cut back by 2 bases and J by 10 bases. In DNA, the CDR3 is TGTGCCAGCAGCTTAAGGGGGCGCGAGCAGTTCTTC. This codes for CASSLRGREQFF.

This chain links TRBV19 with TRBJ2-7; possibly TRBD2 for D (6 bases). V lost 10 bases to trimming and J lost 0 bases, with 10 bases between them. This CDR3 has 12 amino acids. Germline values: CDR1 LNHDA, CDR2 SQIVND (reference sequence). The CDR3 bases are TGTGCCACAGGCGGGGCCTCCTACGAGCAGTACTTC. It encodes CATGGASYEQYF.

This clone has a single count. The chain uses TRBV4-3 and TRBJ1-6, with TRBD1 as a possible D gene (6 bases). The germline CDR1 and CDR2 sequences are LGHNA and YSLEER. This CDR3 comprises 12 residues. Between the trimmed V and J ends, which lost 9 bases and 9 bases, there was a span of 12 bases. CDR3 loop: CASTGFGSPLHF. The CDR3 DNA is TGCGCCAGTACAGGGTTCGGTTCACCCCTCCACTTT.